The 25 T cell receptor beta chains reported below all come from one sample, sequenced in a study of vaccination and CD4 T cells after COVID-19. No cognate antigen is known for these TCRs. The treatment was: roughly 10-day PBMC culture with coronavirus spike peptide pools or control peptides (ViraFEST assay). The Oncomine TCR Beta short-read assay was applied to DNA of cultured CD4+ T cells. One entry per CDR3 protein, called by TCRdb with MiXCR from the PCR reads. In the table there are more than 15,000 distinct CDR3 sequences, around 45% of which are singletons. This material consisted of CD4+ T cells from blood, cultured in vitro, taken before SARS-CoV-2 vaccination. Receptor source: a human donor who had recovered from COVID-19.

This clonotype was counted only a few times. The chain joins TRBV6-1 to TRBJ2-3, with D possibly TRBD2 on 5 matching bases. Germline V gene sequence: CDR1 MNHNS, CDR2 SASEGT. V gave up 5 bases and J gave up 5 bases, with 11 bases separating them. The CDR3 covers 13 residues. CDR3 sequence reads: CASSNGVKDTQYF. CDR3 DNA: TGTGCCAGCAGTAACGGGGTGAAAGATACGCAGTATTTT.

The DNA of the CDR3 is TGCAGTGCTCGGACAGGCAGCTCCTACGAGCAGTACTTC. It specifies CSARTGSSYEQYF. The chain joins TRBV20-1 to TRBJ2-7, with 7 bases that match TRBD1. The CDR3 has 13 amino acids. V trimming: 5 bases; J trimming: 0 bases; junction bases outside the gene matches: 4. The germline gives CDR1 DFQATT, CDR2 SNEGSKA (reference sequence).

This clonotype was observed a few times. The chain joins TRBV7-2 to TRBJ1-2; weak D call: TRBD1 (6 bases). Trimming removed 3 bases from V and 5 bases from J, with 13 bases in between. CDR3 length: 14 amino acids. CDR1 is SGHTA, CDR2 FQGNSA, per germline. The CDR3, as DNA: TGTGCCAGCAGCTTGGAGGGCAGGGGATATGGCTACACCTTC. Translating it yields CASSLEGRGYGYTF.

The CDR3 is CASSLAIPGAEGYTF. DNA of the CDR3: TGTGCCAGCAGCTTAGCGATTCCTGGGGCAGAGGGCTACACCTTC. This chain joins TRBV7-8 and TRBJ1-2; TRBD1 might be the D (5 bases). Trimming stripped 0 bases from V and 8 bases from J, with 16 bases between. The CDR3 is 15 amino acids. Germline lookup yields CDR1 SGHVS and CDR2 FQNEAQ.

As regards this clonotype: Germline and junction disagree at one end, which may indicate a read error. This chain joins TRBV19 and TRBJ2-3; TRBD2 matches 13 bases. The CDR3 totals 16 residues. Germline CDR1 and CDR2: LNHDA and SQIVND (reference sequence). The CDR3 spells CAGSIGTSGGTDTQYF. CDR3 bases: TGTGCCGGTAGTATAGGGACTAGCGGGGGCACAGATACGCAGTATTTT.

The chain recombines TRBV6-2 or TRBV6-3 with TRBJ2-7; D unclear. Between the trimmed V and J ends, which lost 7 bases and 4 bases, there was a span of 11 bases. Germline V gene sequence: CDR1 MNHEY, CDR2 SVGEGT. The CDR3 contains 12 residues. The CDR3 here is CASTSPQYEQYF. DNA of the CDR3: TGTGCCAGCACCTCCCCCCAATACGAGCAGTACTTC.

The chain couples TRBV27 to TRBJ2-1, with 7 bases identical to TRBD1. Germline V lookup: CDR1 MNHEY, CDR2 SMNVEV (reference sequence). J was trimmed by 8 bases and V by 10 bases; bases with no gene match: 11. The CDR3 consists of 13 residues. DNA for the CDR3: TGTGCCACCGGGACAGCGCCCGGCTATGAGCAGTTCTTC. Its protein product is CATGTAPGYEQFF.

This clonotype was counted between two and nine times. The chain uses TRBV20-1 and TRBJ1-1; weak D call: TRBD1 (5 bases). V gave up 6 bases and J gave up 1 base, with 12 bases separating them. Germline V gives CDR1 DFQATT, CDR2 SNEGSKA (reference sequence). CDR3 length: 13 residues. CDR3 sequence: CSAQRQPNTEAFF. The CDR3 bases are TGCAGTGCGCAGAGACAGCCGAACACTGAAGCTTTCTTT.

This clonotype was found a few times. In nucleotides, the CDR3 is TGTGCCAGCAGCTTAGTCAGAGCCTACGAGCAGTACTTC. Its translation: CASSLVRAYEQYF. V and J are TRBV7-2 and TRBJ2-7; D is unresolved. Germline CDR1 reads SGHTA; CDR2 reads FQGNSA. This CDR3 contains 13 residues. Deletions cut 1 base from V and 2 bases from J, with 6 bases between.

The chain couples TRBV7-2 to TRBJ2-2, with D possibly TRBD2 on 5 matching bases. Germline CDR1 and CDR2: SGHTA and FQGNSA. The CDR3 is 15 residues long. V lost 5 bases and J lost 3, with 13 bases in between. CDR3 DNA sequence: TGTGCCAGCAGCCCCGGTCCCGGGGACACCGGGGAGCTGTTTTTT. This sequence encodes CASSPGPGDTGELFF.

This chain connects TRBV10-2 to TRBJ1-2; 7 bases are a match to TRBD1. With V trimmed by 3 bases and J by 7 bases, 8 bases remained unmatched. Germline CDR1 is WSHSY and CDR2 is SAAADI. This CDR3 is 14 amino acids long. For the CDR3, the DNA is TGCGCCAGCAGTGATTACGACAGGGTATCTGGCTACACCTTC. Amino acid sequence: CASSDYDRVSGYTF.

The chain employs TRBV20-1 and TRBJ1-2, with 12 nucleotides matching TRBD1. V was pared by 3 bases and J by 5 bases, with 7 bases of the junction left unmatched. This CDR3 is 15 amino acids long. Germline assignment: CDR1 DFQATT and CDR2 SNEGSKA (reference sequence). The CDR3, as DNA: TGCAGTGCTAGGGGACAGGGGGCGGTGGGGTATGGCTACACCTTC. It yields the protein CSARGQGAVGYGYTF.

The chain combines TRBV7-9 with TRBJ2-6; no clear D. Germline V gene sequence: CDR1 SEHNR, CDR2 FQNEAQ (reference sequence). The CDR3 runs to 15 residues. V was trimmed by 0 bases and J by 0 bases, leaving 3 bases between them. The CDR3: CASSLAGSGANVLTF. The CDR3, as DNA: TGTGCCAGCAGCTTAGCAGGCTCTGGGGCCAACGTCCTGACTTTC.

This clonotype has just a few counts. The chain carries TRBV2 and TRBJ1-6, with a tentative D call TRBD1 (5 bases). The CDR3 is made up of 15 amino acids. From germline, CDR1 is SNHLY and CDR2 FYNNEI. V lost 5 bases and J lost 7, with 15 bases in between. The DNA of the CDR3 is TGTGCCAGCAGTCCAGGGCCTTGGGGGAATTCACCCCTCCACTTT. It encodes CASSPGPWGNSPLHF. Combining the CDR3 with reference TRBV2 and TRBJ1-6 gives the whole variable domain EPEVTQTPSHQVTQMGQEVILRCVPISNHLYFYWYRQILGQKVEFLVSFYNNEISEKSEIFDDQFSVERPDGSNFTLKIRSTKLEDSAMYFCASSPGPWGNSPLHFGNGTRLTVT.

The chain joins TRBV15 to TRBJ1-4; 8 bases are a match to TRBD1. Germline values: CDR1 LNHNV, CDR2 YYDKDF (reference sequence). V was pared by 0 bases and J by 8 bases, with 8 bases of the junction left unmatched. This CDR3 is built from 16 residues. CDR3 amino acids: CATSRDAGGAFEKLFF. CDR3 bases: TGTGCCACCAGCAGAGATGCAGGGGGCGCATTCGAAAAACTGTTTTTT.

The chain recombines TRBV20-1 with TRBJ2-7; TRBD2 matches at 8 bases. The CDR3 runs to 14 residues. Germline V gene data show CDR1 as DFQATT and CDR2 as SNEGSKA (reference sequence). V lost 5 bases, J lost 1 base, and 7 bases stayed unmatched. This CDR3 is CSAPTSENSYEQYF. In DNA, the CDR3 is TGCAGTGCTCCGACTAGCGAGAATTCCTACGAGCAGTACTTC.

The chain recombines TRBV6-4 with TRBJ2-1; 7 nucleotides line up with TRBD1. The CDR3 loop spans 14 amino acids. Germline CDR1 MRHNA, CDR2 SNTAGT. Losses at the gene ends were 4 bases for V and 9 bases for J; bases not matched to a gene: 9. The CDR3 loop is CASSGRGPMGEQFF. The CDR3 nucleotides are TGTGCCAGCAGTGGAAGGGGGCCTATGGGTGAGCAGTTCTTC.

The V gene is TRBV7-2, the J gene TRBJ1-6, with a weak D call TRBD1 (5 bases). This CDR3 region has 13 residues. The germline CDR1 and CDR2 sequences are SGHTA and FQGNSA. V lost 5 bases, J lost 9 bases, and 11 bases lay in between. The CDR3: CASSQETVSPLHF. The CDR3 nucleotides are TGTGCCAGCAGCCAAGAGACAGTTTCACCCCTCCACTTT.

This clonotype was observed a few times. This chain uses TRBV6-1 with TRBJ1-5; D remains ambiguous. Looked up from germline, CDR1 is MNHNS and CDR2 is SASEGT. The CDR3 has 14 residues. Trimming removed 0 bases from V and 6 bases from J, with 9 bases in between. The CDR3 nucleotides are TGTGCCAGCAGTGAAGCAAGGAACACTCAGCCCCAGCATTTT. The encoded protein is CASSEARNTQPQHF.

V is TRBV4-2 and J is TRBJ2-5, with TRBD2 matching over 9 bases. The CDR3 totals 16 residues. Per the germline V gene, CDR1 is LGHNA and CDR2 is YNFKEQ. V lost 4 bases and J lost 2; bases outside the gene matches: 8. In DNA form, the CDR3 reads TGTGCCAGCAGCCCAAGAGGCGGGGGGGTTCAAGAGACCCAGTACTTC. Translation: CASSPRGGGVQETQYF.

The sample holds a few counts of this clonotype. The chain links TRBV28 to TRBJ1-6; 7 bases are shared with TRBD1. Germline assignment: CDR1 MDHEN and CDR2 SYDVKM. The J segment lost 6 bases and the V segment lost 5 bases, leaving 4 bases of the junction unmatched. The CDR3 contains 14 residues. The CDR3 DNA is TGTGCCAGCAGTCCCGGGACAGCTAATTCACCCCTCCACTTT. Amino acid sequence: CASSPGTANSPLHF.

This clonotype has just a few counts. The rearrangement uses TRBV7-3 and TRBJ2-2; 14 nucleotides agree with TRBD2. Germline loops: CDR1 SGHTA, CDR2 FQGTGA. This CDR3 is 16 amino acids long. Germline trimming cut 5 bases from V and 4 bases from J; bases unmatched to any gene: 3. The CDR3 sequence: CASSQGLAGGTGELFF. The CDR3 DNA is TGTGCCAGCAGCCAAGGACTAGCGGGAGGCACCGGGGAGCTGTTTTTT.

This chain uses TRBV11-2 with TRBJ2-2; no clear D. This CDR3 contains 14 residues. CDR1 is SGHAT and CDR2 is FQNNGV in the germline V gene. V was clipped by 1 base and J by 2 bases, with 5 bases between them. In DNA form, the CDR3 reads TGTGCCAGCAGCTTAGTATACAACACCGGGGAGCTGTTTTTT. This translates into CASSLVYNTGELFF.

This clonotype was counted between two and nine times. This rearrangement joins TRBV6-2 or TRBV6-3 to TRBJ2-7, with 7 nucleotides matching TRBD1. From germline, CDR1 is MNHEY and CDR2 SVGEGT. V was pared by 5 bases and J by 0 bases, with 10 bases of the junction left unmatched. The CDR3 has 16 amino acids. The CDR3 DNA is TGTGCCAGCAGTGATTCGGACAGGACCTACTCCTACGAGCAGTACTTC. Translated, it gives CASSDSDRTYSYEQYF.

The chain couples TRBV30 to TRBJ1-5; 10 bases line up with TRBD1. The junction had 4 bases not matched to a gene; V was cut back by 2 bases and J by 3 bases. This CDR3 spans 15 amino acids. The germline gives CDR1 GTSNPN, CDR2 SVGIG (reference sequence). The CDR3 region is CAWSRTGGDNQPQHF. The DNA for the CDR3 is TGTGCCTGGAGTCGGACAGGGGGTGACAATCAGCCCCAGCATTTT.